This passage covers 18 T cell receptor beta chains from one sample sequenced in a study of T cells after yellow fever vaccination. TCRdb fed the 5' RACE reads into MiXCR, producing one record per CDR3 protein. The sample has 230,000 or so distinct CDR3 sequences; about 7% are singletons. Sample: CD4+ T cells sorted from PBMCs, taken on the day of the yellow fever booster vaccination. Source of these receptors: a man younger than 45 who received the YFV17D yellow fever vaccine.

The chain employs TRBV10-3 and TRBJ1-5, with 10 bases lining up with TRBD1. This CDR3 region has 15 residues. After removal of 4 bases from V and 11 bases from J, the junction contained 11 bases not matched to a gene. Germline V gene lookup returns CDR1 ENHRY and CDR2 SYGVKD. CDR3 DNA sequence: TGTGCCATCAGTGCTGGACAGGGGGGACATGAGGCCCAGCATTTT. This sequence encodes CAISAGQGGHEAQHF.

The rearrangement joins TRBV5-1 to TRBJ1-4; possibly TRBD1 for D (5 bases). V was cut by 1 base and J by 8 bases, with 21 bases left in between. The CDR3 totals 17 residues. Per the germline V gene, CDR1 is SGHRS and CDR2 is YFSETQ. CDR3 protein: CASSLNPPGPGGEKLFF. CDR3 coding DNA: TGCGCCAGCAGCTTGAACCCTCCGGGACCCGGTGGGGAAAAACTGTTTTTT.

This clonotype appeared many times. The chain joins TRBV7-2 to TRBJ2-3, with D possibly matching TRBD2 (7 bases). Deletions cut 4 bases from V and 3 bases from J, with 11 bases between. The CDR3 consists of 14 residues. Germline V gene data show CDR1 as SGHTA and CDR2 as FQGNSA. CDR3 sequence (DNA): TGTGCCAGCAGCTACGGGGGGCTTACAGATACGCAGTATTTT. This encodes CASSYGGLTDTQYF.

This clonotype was recorded a few times. The V and J genes are TRBV7-2 and TRBJ1-2; TRBD1 aligns across 7 bases. Germline trimming cut 5 bases from V and 5 bases from J; bases unmatched to any gene: 5. CDR1 is SGHTA and CDR2 is FQGNSA in the germline V gene. CDR3 length: 13 amino acids. The chain's CDR3 is CASSRTGVYGYTF. CDR3 nucleotides: TGTGCCAGCAGCCGAACAGGGGTATATGGCTACACCTTC.

This clonotype was detected many times. CDR3 DNA sequence: TGTGCCAGCAGTCGTTTACAGAACACCGGGGAGCTGTTTTTT. Its translation: CASSRLQNTGELFF. The chain links TRBV28 to TRBJ2-2; D uncertain. V was pared by 5 bases and J by 1 base, with 8 bases between. Germline V lookup: CDR1 MDHEN, CDR2 SYDVKM. The CDR3 length is 14 residues.

This clonotype appeared many times. This sequence joins TRBV5-1 and TRBJ2-3; D gene ambiguous. V dropped 4 bases and J dropped 8 bases, with 14 bases sitting between them. This CDR3 region has 13 residues. Germline loops: CDR1 SGHRS, CDR2 YFSETQ. The CDR3 bases are TGCGCCAGCAGCCCGCCCTTAGACGGTACGCAGTATTTT. This gives the protein CASSPPLDGTQYF.

As regards this clonotype: Germline and junction disagree at one end, which may indicate a read error. This chain links TRBV11-2 with TRBJ2-3, with TRBD1 matching 9 bases. The germline gives CDR1 SGHAT, CDR2 FQNNGV. The CDR3 has 17 amino acids. CDR3: CANSRKPGTGWADTQYF. In DNA form, the CDR3 reads TGTGCCAACAGCCGTAAACCCGGGACAGGGTGGGCAGATACGCAGTATTTT.

This clonotype was counted only a few times. The chain recombines TRBV5-4 with TRBJ2-2, with D unclear. The CDR3 totals 14 residues. Germline lookup yields CDR1 SGHNT and CDR2 YYREEE (reference sequence). Trimming removed 0 bases at V and 5 bases at J, with 8 bases between. Here the CDR3 reads CASSLAGRTGELFF. In nucleotides, the CDR3 is TGTGCCAGCAGCTTGGCCGGCAGGACCGGGGAGCTGTTTTTT.

This clonotype was recorded many times. The CDR3 coding sequence is TGCGCCAGCCCCGGGGTGTACTACGAGCAGTACTTC. Its protein product is CASPGVYYEQYF. This rearrangement joins TRBV5-1 to TRBJ2-7, with a tentative D call TRBD2 (5 bases). This CDR3 region has 12 residues. Trimming shortened V by 7 bases and J by 3 bases, and 11 bases separated the two germline ends. Germline V gene sequence: CDR1 SGHRS, CDR2 YFSETQ.

This clonotype was recorded at least ten times. The rearrangement links TRBV7-2 to TRBJ1-1; no firm D call. The CDR3 is 13 amino acids. The V and J ends lost 1 base and 7 bases respectively, with 10 bases between them. Germline V CDR1 and CDR2: SGHTA, FQGNSA. The CDR3 DNA sequence: TGTGCCAGCAGCTTAGGGTCCAGGAATGAAGCTTTCTTT. It codes for CASSLGSRNEAFF.

This chain uses TRBV11-2 with TRBJ2-1; TRBD2 agrees at 7 bases. The trim removed 5 bases at V and 10 bases at J, leaving 14 bases unmatched. This CDR3 has 15 residues. CDR1 is SGHAT and CDR2 is FQNNGV in the germline V gene. In DNA form, the CDR3 reads TGTGCCAGCAGCCCCGCGAGACTAGCCTTTGTGGAGCAGTTCTTC. It specifies CASSPARLAFVEQFF.

This clonotype was picked up a small number of times. The chain links TRBV7-2 to TRBJ1-6; D might be TRBD1 (5 bases). The CDR3 sequence is 15 residues long. CDR1 and CDR2 (germline): SGHTA, FQGNSA. V lost 3 bases to trimming and J lost 9 bases, with 15 bases between them. Written as DNA, the CDR3 is TGTGCCAGCAGCTTTCTTGCAGGGTTTGGTTCACCCCTCCACTTT. Translation: CASSFLAGFGSPLHF. Variable domain in full (rest from reference TRBV7-2 and TRBJ1-6): GAGVSQSPSNKVTEKGKDVELRCDPISGHTALYWYRQSLGQGLEFLIYFQGNSAPDKSGLPSDRFSAERTGGSVSTLTIQRTQQEDSAVYLCASSFLAGFGSPLHFGNGTRLTVT.

This rearrangement joins TRBV19 to TRBJ1-1; weak D call: TRBD1 (5 bases). Germline values: CDR1 LNHDA, CDR2 SQIVND (reference sequence). CDR3 length: 13 amino acids. Trimming shortened V by 0 bases and J by 4 bases, and 6 bases separated the two germline ends. CDR3 in amino acids: CASSIDRGTEAFF. The DNA of the CDR3 is TGTGCCAGTAGTATAGATAGGGGCACTGAAGCTTTCTTT.

This clonotype was detected ten times or more. This sequence joins TRBV5-1 and TRBJ2-7; tentatively, D is TRBD1 or TRBD2 (5 bases each). This CDR3 is 14 amino acids long. Germline V lookup: CDR1 SGHRS, CDR2 YFSETQ. The V and J ends lost 4 bases and 3 bases respectively, with 14 bases between them. This CDR3 reads CASSASGTFYEQYF. The DNA for the CDR3 is TGCGCCAGCAGCGCCTCCGGGACGTTCTACGAGCAGTACTTC.

This clonotype was seen at least ten times. CDR3 region: CASSPFQGKGMMEQYF. The CDR3 DNA is TGTGCCAGCTCACCTTTTCAGGGGAAGGGGATGATGGAGCAGTACTTC. V usage is TRBV18 and J usage is TRBJ2-7; D might be TRBD1 (6 bases). The CDR3 is 16 amino acids. V was shortened by 3 bases and J by 7 bases, with 22 bases between the two germline ends. Germline values: CDR1 KGHSH, CDR2 LQKENI.

This clonotype was counted many times. The chain is built from TRBV7-2 and TRBJ2-7; D tentatively reads TRBD1 or TRBD2 (5 bases each). The V end was cut by 6 bases, the J end by 4 bases, with 16 bases between. The germline CDR1 and CDR2 sequences are SGHTA and FQGNSA. The CDR3 is 14 amino acids. The CDR3 here is CASRERGPPYEQYF. In DNA form, the CDR3 reads TGTGCCAGCAGGGAAAGGGGACCCCCGTACGAGCAGTACTTC. The variable domain in full, completed from reference TRBV7-2 and TRBJ2-7, reads GAGVSQSPSNKVTEKGKDVELRCDPISGHTALYWYRQSLGQGLEFLIYFQGNSAPDKSGLPSDRFSAERTGGSVSTLTIQRTQQEDSAVYLCASRERGPPYEQYFGPGTRLTVT.

This clonotype was detected only a few times. V and J are TRBV19 and TRBJ1-2; a possible D gene is TRBD1 (5 bases). The CDR3 has 17 amino acids. CDR1 and CDR2 (germline): LNHDA, SQIVND (reference sequence). With 7 bases removed from V and 6 bases from J, the gap between germline ends came to 27 bases. CDR3 nucleotides: TGTGCCAGTAATCCGCTCAATGGTATTGTGGGGCGCCATGGCTACACCTTC. Its protein product is CASNPLNGIVGRHGYTF.

The CDR3 here is CASSRGLASSYEQYF. The CDR3 DNA is TGCGCCAGCAGCCGGGGACTAGCTTCGTCCTACGAGCAGTACTTC. V usage is TRBV4-3 and J usage is TRBJ2-7; TRBD2 matches 9 bases. With 4 bases clipped from V and 1 base from J, the junction kept 5 bases outside the gene matches. The CDR3 has 15 amino acids. Germline CDR1 LGHNA, CDR2 YSLEER.